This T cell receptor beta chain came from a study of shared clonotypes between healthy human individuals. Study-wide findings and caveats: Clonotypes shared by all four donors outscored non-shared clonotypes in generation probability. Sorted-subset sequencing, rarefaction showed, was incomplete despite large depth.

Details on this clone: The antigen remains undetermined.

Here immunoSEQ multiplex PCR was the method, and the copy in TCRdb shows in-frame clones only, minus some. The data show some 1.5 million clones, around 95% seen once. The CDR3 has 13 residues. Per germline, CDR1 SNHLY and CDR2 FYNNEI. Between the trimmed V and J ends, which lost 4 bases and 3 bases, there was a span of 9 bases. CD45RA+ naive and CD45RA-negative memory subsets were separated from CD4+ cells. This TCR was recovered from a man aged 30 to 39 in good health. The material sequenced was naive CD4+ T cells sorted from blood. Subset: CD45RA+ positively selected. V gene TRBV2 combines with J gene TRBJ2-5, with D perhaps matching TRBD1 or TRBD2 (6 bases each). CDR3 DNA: TGTGCCAGCAGTGGGGGGGACAAAGAGACCCAGTACTTC. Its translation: CASSGGDKETQYF.